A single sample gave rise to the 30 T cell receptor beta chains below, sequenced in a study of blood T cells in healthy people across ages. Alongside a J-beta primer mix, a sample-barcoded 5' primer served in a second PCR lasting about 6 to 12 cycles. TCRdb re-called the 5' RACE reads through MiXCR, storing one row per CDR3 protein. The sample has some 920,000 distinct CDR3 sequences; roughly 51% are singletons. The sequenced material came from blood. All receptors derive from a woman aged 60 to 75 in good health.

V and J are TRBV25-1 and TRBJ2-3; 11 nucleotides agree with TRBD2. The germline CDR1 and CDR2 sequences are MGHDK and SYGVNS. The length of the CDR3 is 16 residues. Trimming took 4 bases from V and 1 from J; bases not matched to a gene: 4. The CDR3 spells CASSAGLADRTDTQYF. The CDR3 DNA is TGTGCCAGCAGTGCGGGACTAGCGGACCGCACAGATACGCAGTATTTT.

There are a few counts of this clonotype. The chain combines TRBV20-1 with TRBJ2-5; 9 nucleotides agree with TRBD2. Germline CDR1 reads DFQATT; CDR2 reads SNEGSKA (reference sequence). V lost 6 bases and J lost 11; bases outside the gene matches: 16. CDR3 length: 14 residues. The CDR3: CSAPPLAGFEKQYF. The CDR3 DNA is TGCAGTGCCCCTCCACTAGCGGGTTTTGAGAAGCAGTACTTC.

The CDR3 loop reads CSVSLTGKGYGYTF. The CDR3 bases are TGCAGCGTGTCCTTAACAGGGAAAGGCTATGGCTACACCTTC. The V and J genes are TRBV29-1 and TRBJ1-2; D might be TRBD1 (6 bases). The CDR3 is 14 residues long. Looked up from germline, CDR1 is SQVTM and CDR2 is ANQGSEA. V lost 6 bases and J lost 4, with 18 bases in between.

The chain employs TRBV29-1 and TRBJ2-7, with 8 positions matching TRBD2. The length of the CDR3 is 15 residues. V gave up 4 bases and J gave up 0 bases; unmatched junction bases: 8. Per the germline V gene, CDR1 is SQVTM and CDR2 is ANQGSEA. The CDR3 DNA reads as TGCAGCGTTGTGGGGACTAGGGTCGTCTCCTACGAGCAGTACTTC. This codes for CSVVGTRVVSYEQYF.

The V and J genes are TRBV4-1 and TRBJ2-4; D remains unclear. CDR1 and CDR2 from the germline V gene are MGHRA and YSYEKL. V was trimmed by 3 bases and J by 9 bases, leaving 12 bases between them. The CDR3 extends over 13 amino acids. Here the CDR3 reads CASSHRFGCIQYF. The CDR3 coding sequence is TGCGCCAGCAGCCATCGGTTCGGGTGCATTCAGTACTTC.

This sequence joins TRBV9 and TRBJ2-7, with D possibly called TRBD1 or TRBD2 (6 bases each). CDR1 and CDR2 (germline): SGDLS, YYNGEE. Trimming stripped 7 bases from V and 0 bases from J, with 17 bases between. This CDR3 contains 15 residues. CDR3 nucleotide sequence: TGTGCCAGCTCCCCCGGGGGCCCCAGCTCCTACGAGCAGTACTTC. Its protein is CASSPGGPSSYEQYF.

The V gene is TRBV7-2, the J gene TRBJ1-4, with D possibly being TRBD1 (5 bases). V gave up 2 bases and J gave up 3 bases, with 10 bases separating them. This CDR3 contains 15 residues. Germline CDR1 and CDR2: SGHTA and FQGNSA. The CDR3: CASSLTRDPNEKLFF. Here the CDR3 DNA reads TGTGCCAGCAGCTTAACCAGGGACCCTAATGAAAAACTGTTTTTT.

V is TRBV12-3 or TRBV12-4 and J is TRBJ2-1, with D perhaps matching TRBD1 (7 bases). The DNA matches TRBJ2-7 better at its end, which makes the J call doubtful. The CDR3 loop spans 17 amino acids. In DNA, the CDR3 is TGTGCCAGCAGTTTAGCGCCCGGAGGGGGCCCATTCCACGAGCAGTACTTC. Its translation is CASSLAPGGGPFHEQYF.

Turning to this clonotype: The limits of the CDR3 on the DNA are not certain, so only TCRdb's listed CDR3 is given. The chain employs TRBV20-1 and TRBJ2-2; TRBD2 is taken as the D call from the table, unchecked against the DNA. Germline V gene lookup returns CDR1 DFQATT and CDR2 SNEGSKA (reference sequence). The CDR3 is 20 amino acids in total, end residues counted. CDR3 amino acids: CSALGLAERYNEQFFGELFF.

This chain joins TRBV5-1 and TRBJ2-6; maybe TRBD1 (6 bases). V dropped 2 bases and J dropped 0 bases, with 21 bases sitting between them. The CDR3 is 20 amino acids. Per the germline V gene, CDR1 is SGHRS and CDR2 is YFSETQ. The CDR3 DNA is TGCGCCAGCAGCTTTAGTGTCTCGGACAGCCTTTACTCTGGGGCCAACGTCCTGACTTTC. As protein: CASSFSVSDSLYSGANVLTF. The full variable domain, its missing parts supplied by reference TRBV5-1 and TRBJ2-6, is KAGVTQTPRYLIKTRGQQVTLSCSPISGHRSVSWYQQTPGQGLQFLFEYFSETQRNKGNFPGRFSGRQFSNSRSEMNVSTLELGDSALYLCASSFSVSDSLYSGANVLTFGAGSRLTVL.

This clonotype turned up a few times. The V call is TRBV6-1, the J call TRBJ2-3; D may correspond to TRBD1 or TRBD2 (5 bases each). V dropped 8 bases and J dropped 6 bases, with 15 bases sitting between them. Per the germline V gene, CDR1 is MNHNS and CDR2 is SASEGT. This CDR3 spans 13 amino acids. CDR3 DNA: TGTGCCAGCTTCGGGGCGGTCCGGGATACGCAGTATTTT. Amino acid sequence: CASFGAVRDTQYF.

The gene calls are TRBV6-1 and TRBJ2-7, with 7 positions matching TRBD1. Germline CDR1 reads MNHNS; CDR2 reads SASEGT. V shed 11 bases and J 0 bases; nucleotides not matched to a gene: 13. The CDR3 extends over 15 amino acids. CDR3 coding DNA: TGTGCCGGAAAGAAGGACAGGTCGAGCTCCTACGAGCAGTACTTC. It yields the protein CAGKKDRSSSYEQYF.

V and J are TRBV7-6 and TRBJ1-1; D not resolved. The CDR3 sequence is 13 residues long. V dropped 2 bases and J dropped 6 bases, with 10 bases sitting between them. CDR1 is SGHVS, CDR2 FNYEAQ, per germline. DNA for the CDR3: TGTGCCAGCAGCTTATCCGCTTCTTCTGAAGCTTTCTTT. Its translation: CASSLSASSEAFF. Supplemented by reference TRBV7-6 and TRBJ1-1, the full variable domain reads GAGVSQSPRYKVTKRGQDVALRCDPISGHVSLYWYRQALGQGPEFLTYFNYEAQQDKSGLPNDRFSAERPEGSISTLTIQRTEQRDSAMYRCASSLSASSEAFFGQGTRLTVV.

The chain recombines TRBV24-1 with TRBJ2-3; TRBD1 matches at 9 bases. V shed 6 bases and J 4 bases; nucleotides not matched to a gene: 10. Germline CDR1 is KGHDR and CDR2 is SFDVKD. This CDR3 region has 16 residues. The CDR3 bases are TGTGCCACCAGTACCCAGGACAGGGGTCTTGCAGATACGCAGTATTTT. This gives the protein CATSTQDRGLADTQYF.

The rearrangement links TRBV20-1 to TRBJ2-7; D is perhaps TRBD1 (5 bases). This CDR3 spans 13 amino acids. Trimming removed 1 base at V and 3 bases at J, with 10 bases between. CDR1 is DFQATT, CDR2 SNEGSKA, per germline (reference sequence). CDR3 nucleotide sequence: TGCAGTGCTAGAGTCAGGGAAAACTACGAGCAGTACTTC. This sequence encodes CSARVRENYEQYF.

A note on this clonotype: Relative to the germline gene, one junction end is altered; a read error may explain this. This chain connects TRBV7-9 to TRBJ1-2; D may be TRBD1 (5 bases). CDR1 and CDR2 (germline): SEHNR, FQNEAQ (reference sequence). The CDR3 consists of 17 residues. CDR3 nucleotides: TGTGCCTGCAGCTTCCTAAGCGACAGCAGCCGCTCGGAGGGCTACACCTTC. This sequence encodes CACSFLSDSSRSEGYTF.

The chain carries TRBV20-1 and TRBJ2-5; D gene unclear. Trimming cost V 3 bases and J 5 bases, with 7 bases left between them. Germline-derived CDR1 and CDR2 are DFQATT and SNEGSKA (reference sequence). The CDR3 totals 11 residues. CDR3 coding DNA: TGCAGTGCTAGCCCCTGGGAGACCCAGTACTTC. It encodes CSASPWETQYF.

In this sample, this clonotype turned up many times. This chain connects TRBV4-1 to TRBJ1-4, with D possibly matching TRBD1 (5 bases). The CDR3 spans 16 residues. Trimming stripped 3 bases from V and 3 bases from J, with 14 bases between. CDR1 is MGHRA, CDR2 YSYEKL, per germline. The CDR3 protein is CASSQLLRGANEKLFF. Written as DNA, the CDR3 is TGCGCCAGCAGCCAGCTGTTAAGGGGAGCTAATGAAAAACTGTTTTTT.

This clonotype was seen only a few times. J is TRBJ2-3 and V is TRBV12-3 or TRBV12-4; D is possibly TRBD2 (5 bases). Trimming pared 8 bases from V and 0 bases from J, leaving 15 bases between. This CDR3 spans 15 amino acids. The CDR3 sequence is CASGQADTSTDTQYF. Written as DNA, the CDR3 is TGTGCCAGCGGCCAAGCGGATACTAGCACAGATACGCAGTATTTT.

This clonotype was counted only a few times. The CDR3 DNA follows: TGTGCCTGGACTAGACAGGTCGATGGCTACACCTTC. It is translated as CAWTRQVDGYTF. The chain couples TRBV30 to TRBJ1-2, with a tentative D call TRBD1 (6 bases). The V gene's germline CDR1 is GTSNPN and CDR2 SVGIG (reference sequence). Trimming pared 4 bases from V and 6 bases from J, leaving 12 bases between. The CDR3 has 12 residues.

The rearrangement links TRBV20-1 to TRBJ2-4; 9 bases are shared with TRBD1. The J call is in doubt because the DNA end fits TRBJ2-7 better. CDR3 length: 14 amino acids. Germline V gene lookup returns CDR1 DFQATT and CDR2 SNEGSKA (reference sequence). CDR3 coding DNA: TGCAGTGCTGTTCCGGGACAGGGCATCTCCGAGCAGTACTTC. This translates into CSAVPGQGISEQYF.

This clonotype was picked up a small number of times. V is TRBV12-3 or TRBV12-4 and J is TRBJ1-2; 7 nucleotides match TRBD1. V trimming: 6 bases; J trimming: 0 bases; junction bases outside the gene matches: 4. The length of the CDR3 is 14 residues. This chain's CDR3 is CASRGQRANYGYTF. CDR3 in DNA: TGTGCCAGCAGGGGACAGAGAGCTAACTATGGCTACACCTTC.

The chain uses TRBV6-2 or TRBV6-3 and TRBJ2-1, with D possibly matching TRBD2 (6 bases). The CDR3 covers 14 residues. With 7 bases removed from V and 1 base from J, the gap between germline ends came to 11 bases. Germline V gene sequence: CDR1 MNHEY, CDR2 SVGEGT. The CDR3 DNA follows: TGTGCCAGCAACTGGGCGGGGTCCTACAATGAGCAGTTCTTC. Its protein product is CASNWAGSYNEQFF.

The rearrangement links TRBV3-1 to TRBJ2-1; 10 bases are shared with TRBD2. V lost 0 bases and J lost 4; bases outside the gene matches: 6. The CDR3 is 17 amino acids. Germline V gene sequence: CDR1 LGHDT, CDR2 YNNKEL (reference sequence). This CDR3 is CASSQEGSGRSYNEQFF. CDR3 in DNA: TGTGCCAGCAGCCAAGAGGGTAGCGGGAGGTCGTACAATGAGCAGTTCTTC.

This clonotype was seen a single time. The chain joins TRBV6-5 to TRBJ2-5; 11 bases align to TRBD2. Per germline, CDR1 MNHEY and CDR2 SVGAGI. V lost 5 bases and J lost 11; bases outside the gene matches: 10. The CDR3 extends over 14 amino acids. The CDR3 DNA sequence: TGTGCCAGCAGTGGGCTAGCGGGAGGAGGGAAGCAGTACTTC. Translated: CASSGLAGGGKQYF.

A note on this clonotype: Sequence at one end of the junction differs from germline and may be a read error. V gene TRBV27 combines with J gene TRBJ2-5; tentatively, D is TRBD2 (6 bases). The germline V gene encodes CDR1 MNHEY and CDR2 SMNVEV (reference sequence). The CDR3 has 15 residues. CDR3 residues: CASRTLAAAQKTQYF. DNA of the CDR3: TGTGCCAGCAGGACTTTAGCGGCGGCCCAAAAGACCCAGTACTTC.

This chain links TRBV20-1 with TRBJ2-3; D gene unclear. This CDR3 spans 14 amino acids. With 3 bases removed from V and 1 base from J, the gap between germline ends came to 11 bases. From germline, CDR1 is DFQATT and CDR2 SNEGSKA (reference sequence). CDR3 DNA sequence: TGCAGTGCTAGTCCAGAAGTGGGCACAGATACGCAGTATTTT. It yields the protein CSASPEVGTDTQYF.

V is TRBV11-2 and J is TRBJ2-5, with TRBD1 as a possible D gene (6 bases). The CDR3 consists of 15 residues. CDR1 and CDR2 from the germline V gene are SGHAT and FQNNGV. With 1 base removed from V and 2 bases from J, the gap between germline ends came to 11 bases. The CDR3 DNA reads TGTGCCAGCAGCTTAGGGGGGACACTACAAGAGACCCAGTACTTC. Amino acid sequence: CASSLGGTLQETQYF.

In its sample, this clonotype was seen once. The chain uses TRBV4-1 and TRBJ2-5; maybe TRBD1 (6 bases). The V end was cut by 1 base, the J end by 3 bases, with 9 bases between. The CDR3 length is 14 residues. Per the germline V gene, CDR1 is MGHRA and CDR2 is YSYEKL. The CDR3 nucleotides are TGCGCCAGCAGCCAAGGGACAGAAAAAGAGACCCAGTACTTC. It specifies CASSQGTEKETQYF.

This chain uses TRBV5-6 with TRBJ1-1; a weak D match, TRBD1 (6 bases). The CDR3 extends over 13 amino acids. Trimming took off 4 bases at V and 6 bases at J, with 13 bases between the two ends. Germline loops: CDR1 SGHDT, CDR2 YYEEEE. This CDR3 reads CASSAYGGSEAFF. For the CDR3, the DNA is TGTGCCAGCAGCGCCTACGGGGGCTCTGAAGCTTTCTTT.